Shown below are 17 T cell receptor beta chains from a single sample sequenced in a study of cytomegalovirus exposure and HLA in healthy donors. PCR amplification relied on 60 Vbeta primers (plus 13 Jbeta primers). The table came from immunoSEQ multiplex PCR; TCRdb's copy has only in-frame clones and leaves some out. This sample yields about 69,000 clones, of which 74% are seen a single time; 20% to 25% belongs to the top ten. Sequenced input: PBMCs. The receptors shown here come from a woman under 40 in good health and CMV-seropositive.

As DNA, the CDR3 is TGCGCCAGCAGCCGTAACACAGGGATTCCCGGGGAGCTGTTTTTT. Amino acids: CASSRNTGIPGELFF. The V gene is TRBV4-1, the J gene TRBJ2-2, with a weak D call TRBD1 (6 bases). The CDR3 is 15 amino acids. CDR1 is MGHRA, CDR2 YSYEKL, per germline. The germline V and J ends were trimmed by 4 bases and 6 bases, with 15 bases remaining between them.

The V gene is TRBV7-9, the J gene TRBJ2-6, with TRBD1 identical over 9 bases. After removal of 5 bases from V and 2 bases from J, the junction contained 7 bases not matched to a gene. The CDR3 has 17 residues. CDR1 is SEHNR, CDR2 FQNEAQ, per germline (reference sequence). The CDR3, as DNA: TGTGCCAGCAGCCCCGGGACAGGGATACCTGGGGCCAACGTCCTGACTTTC. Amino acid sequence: CASSPGTGIPGANVLTF.

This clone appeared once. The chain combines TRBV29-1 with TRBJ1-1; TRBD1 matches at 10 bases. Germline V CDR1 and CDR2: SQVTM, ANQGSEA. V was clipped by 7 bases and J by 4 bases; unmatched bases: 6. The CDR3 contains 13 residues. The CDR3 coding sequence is TGCAGCGCCTCGGACAGGGGGGGCACTGAAGCTTTCTTT. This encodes CSASDRGGTEAFF.

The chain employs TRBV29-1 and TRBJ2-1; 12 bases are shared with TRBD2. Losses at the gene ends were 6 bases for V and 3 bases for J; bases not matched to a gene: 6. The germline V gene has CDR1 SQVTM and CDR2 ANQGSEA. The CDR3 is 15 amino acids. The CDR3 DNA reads TGCAGCGTGGCTAGCGGGAGGGCCCTCTACAATGAGCAGTTCTTC. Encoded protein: CSVASGRALYNEQFF.

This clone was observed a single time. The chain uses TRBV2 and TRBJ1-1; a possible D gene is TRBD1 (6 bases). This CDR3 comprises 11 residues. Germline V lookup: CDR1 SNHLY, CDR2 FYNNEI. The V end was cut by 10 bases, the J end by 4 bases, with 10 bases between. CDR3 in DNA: TGTGCCACAGGGGTTTTCACTGAAGCTTTCTTT. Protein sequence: CATGVFTEAFF.

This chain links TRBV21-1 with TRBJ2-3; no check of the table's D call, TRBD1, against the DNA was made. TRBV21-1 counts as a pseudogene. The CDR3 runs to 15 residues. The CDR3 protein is CASSKVNRGTDTQYF. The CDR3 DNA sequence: TGTGCCAGCAGCAAAGTGAACAGGGGCACAGATACGCAGTATTTT.

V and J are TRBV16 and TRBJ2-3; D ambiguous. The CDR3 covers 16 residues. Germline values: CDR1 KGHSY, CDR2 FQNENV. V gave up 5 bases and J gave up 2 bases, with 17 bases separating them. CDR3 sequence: CASSFSGSMFTDTQYF. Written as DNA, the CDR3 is TGTGCCAGCAGCTTCTCGGGTAGTATGTTCACAGATACGCAGTATTTT. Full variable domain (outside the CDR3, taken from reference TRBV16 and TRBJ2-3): GEEVAQTPKHLVRGEGQKAKLYCAPIKGHSYVFWYQQVLKNEFKFLISFQNENVFDETGMPKERFSAKCLPNSPCSLEIQATKLEDSAVYFCASSFSGSMFTDTQYFGPGTRLTVL.

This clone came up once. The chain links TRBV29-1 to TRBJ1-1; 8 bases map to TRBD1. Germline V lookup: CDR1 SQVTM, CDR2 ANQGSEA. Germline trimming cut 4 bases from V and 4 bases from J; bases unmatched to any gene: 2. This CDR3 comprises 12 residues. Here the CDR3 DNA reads TGCAGCGTTGTTACAGGGGGCACTGAAGCTTTCTTT. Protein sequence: CSVVTGGTEAFF.

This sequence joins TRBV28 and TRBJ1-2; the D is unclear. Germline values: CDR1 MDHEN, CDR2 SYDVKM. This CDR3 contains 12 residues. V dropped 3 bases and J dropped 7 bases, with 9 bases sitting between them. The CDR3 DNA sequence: TGTGCCAGCAGTTTCGGGGTGGGTGGCTACACCTTC. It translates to CASSFGVGGYTF.

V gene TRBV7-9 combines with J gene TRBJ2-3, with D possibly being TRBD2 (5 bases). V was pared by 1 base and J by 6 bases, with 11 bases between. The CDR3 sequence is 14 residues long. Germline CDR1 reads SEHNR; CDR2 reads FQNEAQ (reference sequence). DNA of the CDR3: TGTGCCAGCAGCTTAGGGCGAGGGTCGGATACGCAGTATTTT. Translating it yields CASSLGRGSDTQYF.

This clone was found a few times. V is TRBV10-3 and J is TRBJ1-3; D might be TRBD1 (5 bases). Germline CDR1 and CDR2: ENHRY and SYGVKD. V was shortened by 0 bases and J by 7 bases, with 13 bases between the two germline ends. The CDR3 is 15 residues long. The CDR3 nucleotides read TGTGCCATCAGTGAGTCGAATACGCCAGGGAACACCATATATTTT. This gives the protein CAISESNTPGNTIYF.

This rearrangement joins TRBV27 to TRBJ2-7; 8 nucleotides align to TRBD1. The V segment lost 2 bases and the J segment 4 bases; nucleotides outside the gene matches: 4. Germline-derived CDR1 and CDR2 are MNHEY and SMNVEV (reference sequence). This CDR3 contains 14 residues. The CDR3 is CASSLGQGGYEQYF. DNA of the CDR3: TGTGCCAGCAGTTTAGGACAGGGAGGATACGAGCAGTACTTC.

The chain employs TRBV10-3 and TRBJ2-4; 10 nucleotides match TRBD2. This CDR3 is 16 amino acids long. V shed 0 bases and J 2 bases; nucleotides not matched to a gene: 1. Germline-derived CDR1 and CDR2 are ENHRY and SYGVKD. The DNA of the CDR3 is TGTGCCATCAGTGAGTCTAGCGGGAGGACCAAAAACATTCAGTACTTC. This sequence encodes CAISESSGRTKNIQYF.

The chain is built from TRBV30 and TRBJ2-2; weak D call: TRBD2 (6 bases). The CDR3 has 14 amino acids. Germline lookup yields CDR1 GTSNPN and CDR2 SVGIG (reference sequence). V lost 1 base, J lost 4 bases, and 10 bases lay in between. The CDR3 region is CAWSALGGTGELFF. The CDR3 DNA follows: TGTGCCTGGAGTGCCCTGGGGGGCACCGGGGAGCTGTTTTTT.

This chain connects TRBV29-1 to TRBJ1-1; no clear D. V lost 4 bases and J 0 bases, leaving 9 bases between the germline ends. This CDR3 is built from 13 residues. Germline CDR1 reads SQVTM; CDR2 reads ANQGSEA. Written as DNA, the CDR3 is TGCAGCGTTGTAGGACTTATGAACACTGAAGCTTTCTTT. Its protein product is CSVVGLMNTEAFF.

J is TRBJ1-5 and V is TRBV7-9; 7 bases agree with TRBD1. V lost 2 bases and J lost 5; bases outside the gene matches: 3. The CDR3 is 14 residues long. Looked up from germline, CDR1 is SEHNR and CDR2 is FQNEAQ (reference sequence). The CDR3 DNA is TGTGCCAGCAGCTTAAAGGGACAGCATCAGCCCCAGCATTTT. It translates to CASSLKGQHQPQHF.

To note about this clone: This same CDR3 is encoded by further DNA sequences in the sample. CDR3 residues: CASSSSLSIPGLVRRELFF. CDR3 bases: TGTGCCAGCAGTTCCTCCCTTAGTATTCCAGGACTAGTCCGTAGGGAGCTGTTTTTT. The chain uses TRBV28 and TRBJ2-2; 7 bases are shared with TRBD2. This CDR3 is 19 amino acids long. Per the germline V gene, CDR1 is MDHEN and CDR2 is SYDVKM. With 4 bases clipped from V and 9 bases from J, the junction kept 23 bases outside the gene matches.